The rows below give T cell receptor beta chains drawn from one sample of a study of regulatory T cells in long-lasting Graves disease. TCRdb reprocessed the multiplex PCR reads via MiXCR and lists one record per CDR3 protein. The sample lists about 420,000 distinct CDR3 sequences, about 16% occurring once. Another study also made use of these data, one on T cells in Graves' hyperthyroidism and ophthalmopathy.

Specimen: peripheral blood mononuclear cells (PBMCs), collected at new diagnosis, from a patient treated with antithyroid drugs. These receptors were collected from a woman aged 18 to 35 with Graves disease. CDR3s include the opening cysteine and the closing phenylalanine or tryptophan. D genes are given only for firm matches. Size is omitted from some rows. Given values are once, few, many or a class for expanded clones.

len	v_gene	j_gene	d_gene	abundance	CDR3nt	CDR3aa
12	TRBV20-1	TRBJ2-7	TRBD2	many	TGCAGAACACTAGCGCTTGATTACGAGCAGTACTTC	CRTLALDYEQYF
15	TRBV5-1	TRBJ1-1	TRBD1	.	TGCGCCAGCAGCTTGGGGGGACAGGGGAACACTGAAGCTTTCTTT	CASSLGGQGNTEAFF
15	TRBV7-3	TRBJ2-1	TRBD2	.	TGTGCCAGCAGCTTAATGGGCGGGAGGGCGAATGAGCAGTTCTTC	CASSLMGGRANEQFF
18	TRBV13	TRBJ2-1	TRBD2	many	TGTGCCAGCAGCTCGGGCCCCGTACTAGCGGGAGGGCCAAATGAGCAGTTCTTC	CASSSGPVLAGGPNEQFF
15	TRBV6-1	TRBJ2-7	TRBD2	many	TGTGCCAGCAGGCCGACTAGCGAACCGTCCTACGAGCAGTACTTC	CASRPTSEPSYEQYF
14	TRBV12-3/TRBV12-4	TRBJ1-4	.	many	TGTGCCAGCAGTTTAGCGCTAGGACTCCAACATCTGTTTTTT	CASSLALGLQHLFF
14	TRBV5-1	TRBJ2-2	.	many	TGCGCCAGCAGTCCAGGCCCTAACACCGGGGAGCTGTTTTTT	CASSPGPNTGELFF
15	TRBV2	TRBJ1-5	.	many	TGTGCCAGCAGTGAAGAGGGGGTTAGCAATCAGCCCCAGCATTTT	CASSEEGVSNQPQHF
17	TRBV4-2	TRBJ2-2	.	.	TGTGCCAGCAGCCAAGAGGGTGGGCTAAGGGACACCGGGGAGCTGTTTTTT	CASSQEGGLRDTGELFF
13	TRBV30	TRBJ1-2	.	many	TGTGCCCGGGCGGTTTTTGCAGCCGATGGCTACACCTTC	CARAVFAADGYTF
14	TRBV2	TRBJ2-7	TRBD2	.	TGTGCCAGCGCAAGGGAGGGAATGACTTACGAGCAGTACTTC	CASAREGMTYEQYF
16	TRBV12-3/TRBV12-4	TRBJ2-1	TRBD2	many	TGTGCCAGCAGTTTAAGGGGACTAGCGGGATACAATGAGCAGTTCTTC	CASSLRGLAGYNEQFF
14	TRBV7-9	TRBJ1-5	.	many	TGTGCCAGCAGCTTACCCAACAGCAATCAGCCCCAGCATTTT	CASSLPNSNQPQHF
13	TRBV20-1	TRBJ2-2	.	.	TGCAGTGCCCTTGCGAGCGCCACCGGGGAGCTGTTTTTT	CSALASATGELFF
14	TRBV6-5	TRBJ2-1	.	many	TGTGCCAGCAGTTTAGCGGTACCCTACAATGAGCAGTTCTTC	CASSLAVPYNEQFF
15	TRBV4-3	TRBJ1-4	.	.	TGCGCCAGCAGCCAAGACGAGGGATTAAGTGAAAAACTGTTTTTT	CASSQDEGLSEKLFF
17	TRBV28	TRBJ1-5	.	.	TGTGCCAGCAGTTTATACCGATCACAGGGAGAAGGTCAGCCCCAGCATTTT	CASSLYRSQGEGQPQHF
15	TRBV25-1	TRBJ2-7	.	.	TGTGCCAGCAGTGAAGCAGGGACCTTCTCCTACGAGCAGTACTTC	CASSEAGTFSYEQYF
17	TRBV5-1	TRBJ2-2	.	few	TGCGCCAGCAGCTTGTTGTACCAGGGTTTGGACACCGGGGAGCTGTTTTTT	CASSLLYQGLDTGELFF
13	TRBV5-6	TRBJ2-1	TRBD2	many	TGTGCCAGCAGCTGGGGGACTAACAATGAGCAGTTCTTC	CASSWGTNNEQFF
15	TRBV30	TRBJ2-2	TRBD2	few	TGTGCCTGGAGACTAGCGGGAGCAAACACCGGGGAGCTGTTTTTT	CAWRLAGANTGELFF
14	TRBV6-1	TRBJ1-1	.	many	TGTGCCAGCCTTGTCCAAGGATCGAACACTGAAGCTTTCTTT	CASLVQGSNTEAFF
16	TRBV7-9	TRBJ2-4	.	.	TGTGCCAGCAGCTTAAAGGGTGGTATAGCCAAAAACATTCAGTACTTC	CASSLKGGIAKNIQYF
14	TRBV5-1	TRBJ1-4	.	.	TGCGCCAGCAGCTTGGTGGGAACCGAAGAAAAACTGTTTTTT	CASSLVGTEEKLFF
12	TRBV3-1	TRBJ2-7	.	many	TGTGCCAGCAGCCGTTCAGTCCACGAGCAGTACTTC	CASSRSVHEQYF
16	TRBV28	TRBJ2-3	.	once	TGTGCCAGCAGCCCACTTCAGGAGGCAGCAGGAGATACGCAGTATTTT	CASSPLQEAAGDTQYF
15	TRBV28	TRBJ1-1	.	few	TGTGCCAGCAGTTTCCGTAGGGCTCGTGGCAGGGAAGCTTTCTTT	CASSFRRARGREAFF
16	TRBV7-3	TRBJ2-1	.	.	TGTGCCAGCAGCCATTACCCGACTAGCTCCTACAATGAGCAGTTCTTC	CASSHYPTSSYNEQFF
11	TRBV29-1	TRBJ2-7	.	few	TGCAGCGTTGAACACGGGGACGAGCAGTACTTC	CSVEHGDEQYF
15	TRBV7-2	TRBJ2-1	TRBD2	many	TGTGCCAGCAGCTTAGTCACTAGCGGGTACAATGAGCAGTTCTTC	CASSLVTSGYNEQFF
18	TRBV7-9	TRBJ2-4	.	.	TGTGCCAGCAGCTTAAGTCCAGGGAGATATGATGGCAAAAACATTCAGTACTTC	CASSLSPGRYDGKNIQYF
15	TRBV20-1	TRBJ2-3	.	.	TGCAGTGCTAGAGATTCCTCTAGCGGCACAGATACGCAGTATTTT	CSARDSSSGTDTQYF
16	TRBV5-6	TRBJ1-5	TRBD1	.	TGTGCCAGCAGCTCCGGACAGGGGGTGGACAATCAGCCCCAGCATTTT	CASSSGQGVDNQPQHF
15	TRBV5-1	TRBJ2-1	.	.	TGCACCAGCAGCTTTAGGGTCAACATCTACAATGAGCAGTTCTTC	CTSSFRVNIYNEQFF
14	TRBV29-1	TRBJ1-1	TRBD1	many	TGCAGCGTTGAAACAGGGGCTACAAACACTGAAGCTTTCTTT	CSVETGATNTEAFF
16	TRBV18	TRBJ2-3	.	many	TGTGCCAGCTCACCACTGCAGGGGACTAGCACAGATACGCAGTATTTT	CASSPLQGTSTDTQYF
16	TRBV18	TRBJ1-6	TRBD1	few	TGTGCCAGCTCACTGGCCCGGGACAGAGCTAATTCACCCCTCCACTTT	CASSLARDRANSPLHF
21	TRBV7-9	TRBJ2-1	TRBD2	.	TGTGCCAGCAGCTTAATCCCAGGGACTAGCGGGGCTAGGGGTGGCTACAATGAGCAGTTCTTC	CASSLIPGTSGARGGYNEQFF
13	TRBV12-3/TRBV12-4	TRBJ2-7	.	many	TGTGCCAGCGGAGCAGTTAGCTCCTACGAGCAGTACTTC	CASGAVSSYEQYF
11	TRBV6-1	TRBJ2-7	.	few	TGTGCCAGCAGACAGGAGGGTCAGCAGTACTTC	CASRQEGQQYF
12	TRBV20-1	TRBJ2-7	TRBD1	few	TGCAGCGCCCGGACAGGGTTGGACGAGCAGTACTTC	CSARTGLDEQYF
16	TRBV6-2/TRBV6-3	TRBJ2-3	.	few	TGTGCCAGCAGTTACCAGCGGGGGACAGGCCCAGATACGCAGTATTTT	CASSYQRGTGPDTQYF
16	TRBV6-1	TRBJ2-5	TRBD1	many	TGTGCCACCTCGGCCCCCCCGGGACAGGGAGGGGAGACCCAGTACTTC	CATSAPPGQGGETQYF
17	TRBV29-1	TRBJ2-7	TRBD2	.	TGCAGCGTTGAAGATTTTCAGGGACCGGGGGGTTCCTACGAGCAGTACTTC	CSVEDFQGPGGSYEQYF
15	TRBV28	TRBJ2-5	.	many	TGTGCCAGCAGTTTATGGGTAGGCCTCCGCGAGACCCAGTACTTC	CASSLWVGLRETQYF